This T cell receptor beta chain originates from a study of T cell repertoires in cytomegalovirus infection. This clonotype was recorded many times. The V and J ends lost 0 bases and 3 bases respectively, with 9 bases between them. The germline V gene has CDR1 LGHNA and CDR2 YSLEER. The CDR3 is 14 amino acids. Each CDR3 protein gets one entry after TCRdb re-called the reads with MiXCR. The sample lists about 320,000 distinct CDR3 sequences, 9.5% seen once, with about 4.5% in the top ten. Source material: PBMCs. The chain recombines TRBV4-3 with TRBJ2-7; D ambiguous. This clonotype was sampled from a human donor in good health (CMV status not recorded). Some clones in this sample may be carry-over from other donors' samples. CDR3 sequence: CASSQDPVSYEQYF. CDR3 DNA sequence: TGCGCCAGCAGCCAAGATCCGGTCAGCTACGAGCAGTACTTC.